This entry lists 11 T cell receptor beta chains sequenced from one sample in a study of blood T cell repertoires in COVID-19. The repertoire was sequenced with immunoSEQ multiplex PCR; TCRdb's copy has only in-frame clones and lacks some. The sample lists a few hundred thousand clones, about four fifths seen once, with 1% to 1.5% in the top ten. The sample was peripheral blood. The receptor source for this set is a woman in her forties or fifties with acute or convalescent COVID-19.

J is TRBJ1-5 and V is TRBV6-4; D is undetermined. Germline loops: CDR1 MRHNA, CDR2 SNTAGT. Trimming pared 5 bases from V and 7 bases from J, leaving 18 bases between. The CDR3 runs 15 residues. CDR3 loop: CASSSLNGGVQPQHF. The CDR3 nucleotides read TGTGCCAGCAGTTCACTGAACGGAGGCGTACAGCCCCAGCATTTT.

This clone has only one observation. The chain employs TRBV2 and TRBJ2-3; 14 bases line up with TRBD2. Germline loops: CDR1 SNHLY, CDR2 FYNNEI. The V gene end was trimmed by 7 bases and the J gene end by 8 bases; junction bases not matched to a gene: 5. CDR3 length equals 14 residues. CDR3 DNA: TGTGCCAGCAAGACTAGCGGGGGGGCAACTACGCAGTATTTT. Translating gives CASKTSGGATTQYF.

The V call is TRBV30, the J call TRBJ2-7; D may be TRBD2 (6 bases). With 0 bases removed from V and 4 bases from J, the gap between germline ends came to 13 bases. CDR3 length: 14 amino acids. Germline-derived CDR1 and CDR2 are GTSNPN and SVGIG (reference sequence). As DNA, the CDR3 is TGTGCCTGGAGTGTACCTCCTGGAGGGTACGAGCAGTACTTC. This encodes CAWSVPPGGYEQYF. Looking up the rest from reference TRBV30 and TRBJ2-7 gives the full variable domain: SQTIHQWPATLVQPVGSPLSLECTVEGTSNPNLYWYRQAAGRGLQLLFYSVGIGQISSEVPQNLSASRPQDRQFILSSKKLLLSDSGFYLCAWSVPPGGYEQYFGPGTRLTVT.

The genes are TRBV30 and TRBJ2-7, with 9 nucleotides matching TRBD1. J gave up 6 bases and V 1 base, and 7 bases lay outside the gene matches. The CDR3 contains 14 residues. CDR1 is GTSNPN, CDR2 SVGIG, per germline (reference sequence). CDR3 residues: CAWSENRGLSEQYF. CDR3 in DNA: TGTGCCTGGAGTGAAAACAGGGGGCTCTCCGAGCAGTACTTC.

The chain recombines TRBV6-5 with TRBJ1-2; D call uncertain. Trimming cost V 2 bases and J 2 bases, with 6 bases left between them. Germline CDR1 reads MNHEY; CDR2 reads SVGAGI. This CDR3 has 13 amino acids. The CDR3 reads CASSYDTNYGYTF. Written as DNA, the CDR3 is TGTGCCAGCAGTTACGACACCAACTATGGCTACACCTTC.

The rearrangement links TRBV11-1 to TRBJ1-2, with no clear D. Germline V gene lookup returns CDR1 SGHAT and CDR2 FQDESV (reference sequence). The CDR3 totals 13 residues. The germline V and J ends were trimmed by 1 base and 3 bases, with 6 bases remaining between them. In nucleotides, the CDR3 is TGTGCCAGCAGCTTAGGAGGAGACTATGGCTACACCTTC. Its protein is CASSLGGDYGYTF.

This rearrangement joins TRBV4-3 to TRBJ2-7, with 9 bases aligning to TRBD2. V dropped 5 bases and J dropped 6; count of bases not matched to a gene: 8. CDR1 is LGHNA, CDR2 YSLEER, per germline. This CDR3 region has 14 residues. The CDR3 is CASSWSAGGVEQYF. The CDR3 DNA reads TGCGCCAGCAGCTGGTCGGCGGGGGGGGTCGAGCAGTACTTC.

In regard to this clone: This may stem from a read error, because a much larger clone lies one nucleotide away. The rearrangement links TRBV5-5 to TRBJ1-1; D is unclear. Trimming took off 2 bases at V and 3 bases at J, with 8 bases between the two ends. From germline, CDR1 is SGHKS and CDR2 YYEKEE (reference sequence). The CDR3 is made up of 13 amino acids. CDR3 sequence (DNA): TGTGCCAGCAGCTTTGCGAGGGACACTGAAGCTTTCTTT. Residues: CASSFARDTEAFF. The full variable domain, rest sourced from reference TRBV5-5 and TRBJ1-1, is DAGVTQSPTHLIKTRGQQVTLRCSPISGHKSVSWYQQVLGQGPQFIFQYYEKEERGRGNFPDRFSARQFPNYSSELNVNALLLGDSALYLCASSFARDTEAFFGQGTRLTVV.

This clone has just one count. The chain recombines TRBV5-1 with TRBJ2-6; TRBD1 agrees at 9 bases. Germline-derived CDR1 and CDR2 are SGHRS and YFSETQ. The ends lost 2 bases at V and 0 bases at J; junction bases unmatched: 3. This CDR3 comprises 17 residues. The CDR3 loop is CASSLGTGLSGANVLTF. The CDR3, as DNA: TGCGCCAGCAGCTTAGGGACAGGGCTCTCTGGGGCCAACGTCCTGACTTTC.

This chain uses TRBV10-3 with TRBJ2-4, with D possibly TRBD2 on 6 matching bases. CDR3 length equals 12 residues. CDR1 and CDR2 from the germline V gene are ENHRY and SYGVKD. V was clipped by 10 bases and J by 8 bases, with 15 bases between them. DNA for the CDR3: TGTGCCAGCGGGGCAGCACAAGACATTCAGTACTTC. Translated: CASGAAQDIQYF.

The chain combines TRBV15 with TRBJ1-1; D not resolved. The germline CDR1 and CDR2 sequences are LNHNV and YYDKDF (reference sequence). V dropped 3 bases and J dropped 6 bases, with 14 bases sitting between them. This CDR3 is built from 14 residues. DNA for the CDR3: TGTGCCACCAGCAGCTTCCGCGGCTTATCTGAAGCTTTCTTT. Protein: CATSSFRGLSEAFF.